This T cell receptor beta chain was identified during a study of blood T cell repertoires in COVID-19. Trimming cost V 0 bases and J 5 bases, with 13 bases left between them. CDR3 size: 15 residues. Germline CDR1 and CDR2: LGHNA and YNFKEQ. Only in-frame clones appear in the TCRdb table, and some are missing; sequencing was by immunoSEQ multiplex PCR. The sample has about 220,000 clones; about nine tenths are singletons. This sequence was found in a young woman with acute COVID-19. The chain is built from TRBV4-2 and TRBJ2-5; a weak D match, TRBD2 (6 bases). The sample was PBMCs or T cells enriched from blood (not recorded which). CDR3 protein: CASSQEGGLKETQYF. The CDR3 region has the DNA TGTGCCAGCAGCCAAGAAGGAGGACTAAAGGAGACCCAGTACTTC.